Below are 21 T cell receptor beta chains sequenced from a single sample in a study of blood T cell repertoires in COVID-19. Measured with immunoSEQ multiplex PCR; TCRdb has only the in-frame clones, and not every one. The data hold some 130,000 clones, with about 80% observed a single time. Sequencing was carried out using peripheral blood. The receptors were gathered from a woman aged 80 or over with acute or convalescent COVID-19.

The chain recombines TRBV6-6 with TRBJ2-2; D not resolved. This CDR3 has 12 amino acids. The germline V and J ends were trimmed by 7 bases and 7 bases, with 10 bases remaining between them. Germline V gene lookup returns CDR1 MNHNY and CDR2 SVGAGI (reference sequence). CDR3 DNA: TGTGCCAGCATCGAGACTCGCGGGGAGCTGTTTTTT. It translates to CASIETRGELFF.

The chain uses TRBV7-8 and TRBJ2-5; a possible D gene is TRBD1 (5 bases). Germline lookup yields CDR1 SGHVS and CDR2 FQNEAQ. CDR3 length: 14 residues. V gave up 1 base and J gave up 5 bases, with 11 bases separating them. The CDR3 protein is CASSLGRVAETQYF. Here the CDR3 DNA reads TGTGCCAGCAGCTTAGGCAGGGTAGCCGAGACCCAGTACTTC.

The chain recombines TRBV6-2 or TRBV6-3 with TRBJ2-1; 10 bases match TRBD1. The CDR3 loop spans 12 amino acids. From germline, CDR1 is MNHEY and CDR2 SVGEGT. The V gene end was trimmed by 5 bases and the J gene end by 9 bases; junction bases not matched to a gene: 1. CDR3 sequence (DNA): TGTGCCAGCAGTGACAGGGGGCTTGAGCAGTTCTTC. As protein: CASSDRGLEQFF.

The V gene is TRBV27, the J gene TRBJ2-1; D not certain. V was pared by 8 bases and J by 2 bases, with 13 bases between. This CDR3 is 14 amino acids long. Per the germline V gene, CDR1 is MNHEY and CDR2 is SMNVEV (reference sequence). Written as DNA, the CDR3 is TGTGCCAGCTCACCACTTAGAGCCTACAATGAGCAGTTCTTC. Its translation: CASSPLRAYNEQFF.

The chain is built from TRBV28 and TRBJ1-2, with 9 bases that match TRBD1. Germline V lookup: CDR1 MDHEN, CDR2 SYDVKM. CDR3 length equals 16 residues. V trimming: 3 bases; J trimming: 1 base; junction bases outside the gene matches: 6. The DNA for the CDR3 is TGTGCCAGCAGTTTGAGGGGGGGACAGGGTAACTATGGCTACACCTTC. This translates into CASSLRGGQGNYGYTF.

The chain uses TRBV3-1 (or the pseudogene TRBV3-2) and TRBJ1-2, with TRBD1 matching over 8 bases. CDR3 size: 16 residues. Germline loops: CDR1 LGHDT, CDR2 YNNKEL (reference sequence). V trimming: 0 bases; J trimming: 7 bases; junction bases outside the gene matches: 10. The CDR3 sequence is CASSQEERQGAGGYTF. In DNA, the CDR3 is TGTGCCAGCAGCCAAGAGGAGCGGCAGGGGGCAGGTGGCTACACCTTC.

The chain employs TRBV11-2 and TRBJ2-5; 7 nucleotides align to TRBD2. The CDR3 length is 17 residues. Germline values: CDR1 SGHAT, CDR2 FQNNGV. Losses at the gene ends were 1 base for V and 2 bases for J; bases not matched to a gene: 10. CDR3 region: CASSLGPGGLTQETQYF. The CDR3 DNA reads as TGTGCCAGCAGCTTAGGCCCGGGGGGATTAACTCAAGAGACCCAGTACTTC.

The V call is TRBV9, the J call TRBJ1-2; tentative D call: TRBD1 (5 bases). The CDR3 consists of 14 residues. The V gene lost 0 bases and the J gene lost 2 bases, with 8 bases spanning the gap. Looked up from germline, CDR1 is SGDLS and CDR2 is YYNGEE. Here the CDR3 DNA reads TGTGCCAGCAGCGTAGCTGGGGGGAACTATGGCTACACCTTC. The encoded protein is CASSVAGGNYGYTF.

The CDR3 DNA reads TGTGCCAGCAGCACCCCCGGTGGGAACACTGAAGCTTTCTTT. This codes for CASSTPGGNTEAFF. The chain recombines TRBV6-5 with TRBJ1-1; the D is unclear. Trimming pared 6 bases from V and 1 base from J, leaving 12 bases between. This CDR3 spans 14 amino acids. Germline loops: CDR1 MNHEY, CDR2 SVGAGI.

The sample holds many counts of this clone. This chain uses TRBV28 with TRBJ1-5; perhaps TRBD1 as D (6 bases). Germline lookup yields CDR1 MDHEN and CDR2 SYDVKM. Trimming cost V 6 bases and J 6 bases, with 24 bases left between them. The CDR3 loop spans 17 amino acids. CDR3 in DNA: TGTGCCAGCAGAACGAGTAAAAGGAGCAGGGGTCCTCAGCCCCAGCATTTT. Amino acid sequence: CASRTSKRSRGPQPQHF.

V is TRBV7-9 and J is TRBJ1-1; 7 positions match TRBD1. The V gene's germline CDR1 is SEHNR and CDR2 FQNEAQ (reference sequence). Unmatched junction bases numbered 18, after V lost 5 bases and J lost 12 bases. CDR3 length: 15 residues. The CDR3 sequence: CASSASNPGQSQSFF. The CDR3 nucleotides are TGTGCCAGCAGCGCTAGCAATCCGGGACAGAGTCAGTCTTTCTTT.

This chain connects TRBV27 to TRBJ1-5; D perhaps matches TRBD1 (6 bases). Germline loops: CDR1 MNHEY, CDR2 SMNVEV (reference sequence). The CDR3 covers 20 residues. V shed 5 bases and J shed 3 bases, with 29 bases lying between them. The CDR3 region is CASSERPQTGRNTVNQPQHF. The CDR3 coding sequence is TGTGCCAGCAGTGAGAGGCCCCAGACAGGCCGGAATACCGTCAATCAGCCCCAGCATTTT.

The V call is TRBV18, the J call TRBJ2-3; maybe TRBD2 (5 bases). The V end was cut by 2 bases, the J end by 5 bases, with 11 bases between. CDR3 length equals 14 residues. CDR1 and CDR2 from the germline V gene are KGHSH and LQKENI. The CDR3 nucleotides are TGTGCCAGCTCACCAGCGGGCTTCGGAGATACGCAGTATTTT. It encodes CASSPAGFGDTQYF.

This clone was observed many times. This sequence joins TRBV29-1 and TRBJ1-1; 9 bases are a match to TRBD1. Germline lookup yields CDR1 SQVTM and CDR2 ANQGSEA. The CDR3 covers 11 residues. With V trimmed by 6 bases and J by 4 bases, 0 bases remained unmatched. The CDR3 nucleotides read TGCAGCGTGACAGGGGGCACTGAAGCTTTCTTT. As protein: CSVTGGTEAFF.

This chain links TRBV9 with TRBJ1-2; the match to TRBD1 covers 11 bases. From germline, CDR1 is SGDLS and CDR2 YYNGEE. V lost 4 bases, J lost 3 bases, and 5 bases stayed unmatched. This CDR3 region has 15 residues. Here the CDR3 DNA reads TGTGCCAGCAGCTTGGGACAGGGGGAATACTATGGCTACACCTTC. It is translated as CASSLGQGEYYGYTF.

This chain connects TRBV6-2 or TRBV6-3 to TRBJ1-2; D ambiguous. Trimming shortened V by 2 bases and J by 4 bases, and 14 bases separated the two germline ends. The germline V gene encodes CDR1 MNHEY and CDR2 SVGEGT. This CDR3 is 15 amino acids long. The CDR3: CASSYAGLVVYGYTF. The CDR3 nucleotides read TGTGCCAGCAGTTACGCCGGTTTGGTTGTCTATGGCTACACCTTC.

This chain joins TRBV7-2 and TRBJ2-1, with TRBD1 matching over 9 bases. The CDR3 is 15 residues long. The V and J ends lost 3 bases and 4 bases, in that order; junction bases with no gene match: 4. Germline-derived CDR1 and CDR2 are SGHTA and FQGNSA. The CDR3 DNA reads as TGTGCCAGCAGCTTGGACAGGGGCGATTACAATGAGCAGTTCTTC. The encoded protein is CASSLDRGDYNEQFF. The full variable domain, in which reference TRBV7-2 and TRBJ2-1 provide the parts outside the CDR3, is GAGVSQSPSNKVTEKGKDVELRCDPISGHTALYWYRQSLGQGLEFLIYFQGNSAPDKSGLPSDRFSAERTGGSVSTLTIQRTQQEDSAVYLCASSLDRGDYNEQFFGPGTRLTVL.

CDR3 residues: CASRGSWNTGELFF. CDR3 coding DNA: TGTGCCAGCCGAGGTAGCTGGAACACCGGGGAGCTGTTTTTT. This sequence joins TRBV2 and TRBJ2-2; D not certain. The CDR3 is 14 amino acids. The germline V and J ends were trimmed by 8 bases and 1 base, with 11 bases remaining between them. Per germline, CDR1 SNHLY and CDR2 FYNNEI.

The chain joins TRBV7-9 to TRBJ2-5, with D unclear. The length of the CDR3 is 12 residues. V lost 1 base and J 5 bases, leaving 5 bases between the germline ends. CDR1 is SEHNR and CDR2 is FQNEAQ in the germline V gene (reference sequence). CDR3 sequence: CASSLGRETQYF. In nucleotides, the CDR3 is TGTGCCAGCAGCTTAGGTCGGGAGACCCAGTACTTC.

This clone was counted only a few times. CDR3 DNA: TGTGCCAGCAGCGTAGATCAGGGGGCCACCTACGAGCAGTACTTC. Protein product: CASSVDQGATYEQYF. The chain links TRBV9 to TRBJ2-7; 8 positions agree with TRBD1. CDR3 length: 15 residues. From germline, CDR1 is SGDLS and CDR2 YYNGEE. The J segment lost 2 bases and the V segment lost 0 bases, leaving 4 bases of the junction unmatched.

This clone turned up a few times. This chain links TRBV19 with TRBJ1-3; 8 bases fit TRBD1. The germline gives CDR1 LNHDA, CDR2 SQIVND (reference sequence). V lost 3 bases to trimming and J lost 2 bases; unmatched junction nucleotides: 6. This CDR3 is built from 16 residues. This chain's CDR3 is CASSIGRTGTGNTIYF. The CDR3 nucleotides read TGTGCCAGTAGTATCGGGAGGACAGGGACTGGAAACACCATATATTTT.